This T cell receptor (beta chain) was sequenced during a study of chronic HIV infection and antiretroviral therapy. Germline CDR1 reads LGHDT; CDR2 reads YNNKEL (reference sequence). The V segment lost 4 bases and the J segment 0 bases; nucleotides outside the gene matches: 3. The CDR3 is 15 residues long. TCRdb used MiXCR to reprocess the 5' RACE reads, holding one entry per CDR3 protein. The table lists some 43,000 distinct CDR3 sequences, roughly 19% of them singletons, with approximately 3% in the top ten. The V and J genes are TRBV3-1 and TRBJ1-1; 9 bases are shared with TRBD1. This clonotype originated in an adult who had HIV and had not received antiretroviral therapy, or was an uninfected healthy control (not recorded which). Sequences were obtained from peripheral blood. The CDR3 sequence: CASSLRQGVNTEAFF. CDR3 nucleotides: TGTGCCAGCAGCCTAAGACAGGGGGTGAACACTGAAGCTTTCTTT.